This T cell receptor (beta chain) was sequenced for a study of identical twins. One entry per CDR3 protein results from TCRdb running MiXCR on the 5' RACE reads. This table has roughly 200,000 distinct CDR3 sequences, around 8% appearing once. General study findings and limits: Out-of-frame beta chain sequences displayed weaker excess sharing between twins. Compared with unrelated sharing, twin-shared out-of-frame alpha sequences had more low-probability sequences.

Details on this clonotype: The antigen is unknown.

This same sample was also part of a study on yellow fever vaccine responses in identical twins.

Sequenced: memory (CD45RO+) T cells sorted from blood. This receptor was obtained from a woman aged 18-29 years in good health.

The CDR3 is CASSSLRHHQYF. The CDR3 nucleotides read TGTGCCAGCAGCTCCTTACGACACCACCAGTACTTC. The chain links TRBV11-2 to TRBJ2-7; D not resolved. V shed 4 bases and J shed 10 bases, with 14 bases lying between them. CDR3 length equals 12 residues. CDR1 is SGHAT, CDR2 FQNNGV, per germline.